This is a list of T cell receptor beta chains from one sample in a study of blood T cell repertoires in COVID-19. Profiling relied on immunoSEQ multiplex PCR, and the TCRdb table lists in-frame clones only, not all of them. The table includes roughly 150,000 clones, 90% detected once. The specimen sequenced was peripheral blood. The receptors were gathered from a man aged 55-75 years with active or convalescent COVID-19. CDR3s include the opening cysteine and the closing phenylalanine or tryptophan. The D gene is left open where the match is weak. Only some rows state a clone size, as once, few, many or a class for expanded clones.

TRBJ2-5	TRBV15	TRBD1	-	CATSRDDRGGSGETQYF	TGTGCCACCAGCAGAGATGACAGGGGTGGATCTGGGGAGACCCAGTACTTC
TRBJ2-5	TRBV3-1/TRBV3-2	-	-	CASRITGKETQYF	TGTGCCAGCAGAATCACAGGGAAAGAGACCCAGTACTTC
TRBJ1-2	TRBV24-1	-	-	CATSEGHNYGYTF	TGTGCCACCAGTGAGGGACACAACTATGGCTACACCTTC
TRBJ1-1	TRBV5-1	TRBD1	once	CASSSRQGARVTEAFF	TGCGCCAGCAGCAGTAGACAGGGGGCGCGGGTCACTGAAGCTTTCTTT
TRBJ1-5	TRBV27	TRBD1	-	CASRTGQGTTILPQHF	TGTGCCAGCAGAACGGGACAGGGAACTACCATATTGCCCCAGCATTTT
TRBJ1-2	TRBV4-2	TRBD1	-	CASSPREQGAIGGYTF	TGTGCCAGCAGCCCTCGCGAACAGGGGGCAATTGGCGGCTACACCTTC
TRBJ1-1	TRBV7-9	TRBD1	once	CASSTGQGRPNTEAFF	TGTGCCAGCAGCACGGGACAGGGGCGCCCGAACACTGAAGCTTTCTTT
TRBJ1-5	TRBV7-2	-	-	CASSLAADNQPQHF	TGTGCCAGCAGCTTAGCGGCAGACAATCAGCCCCAGCATTTT
TRBJ1-2	TRBV10-3	-	-	CAISEVQYGYTF	TGTGCCATCAGTGAGGTACAGTATGGCTACACCTTC
TRBJ2-5	TRBV7-8	-	-	CASSYGTRQETQYF	TGTGCCAGCAGCTACGGGACAAGACAAGAGACCCAGTACTTC
TRBJ1-5	TRBV28	-	-	CASRVTEHSNQPQHF	TGTGCCAGCAGGGTGACAGAACATAGCAATCAGCCCCAGCATTTT
TRBJ1-3	TRBV21-1	-	-	CASSKVIGTNGNTIYF	TGTGCCAGCAGCAAGGTCATCGGGACAAATGGAAACACCATATATTTT
TRBJ1-1	TRBV10-3	-	once	CAITEVGDGGTEAFF	TGTGCCATCACCGAGGTAGGGGATGGTGGAACTGAAGCTTTCTTT
TRBJ2-5	TRBV19	TRBD2	-	CASRLAGAETQYF	TGTGCCAGTCGACTAGCGGGGGCAGAGACCCAGTACTTC
TRBJ2-2	TRBV9	-	-	CASRPTGEGSGELFF	TGTGCCAGCAGGCCGACAGGGGAGGGCTCCGGGGAGCTGTTTTTT
TRBJ1-3	TRBV19	-	once	CASMGGSSGNTIYF	TGTGCCAGTATGGGGGGATCCTCTGGAAACACCATATATTTT
TRBJ1-5	TRBV28	TRBD1	-	CASLRDRGDQPQHF	TGTGCCAGCCTCCGGGACAGGGGAGATCAGCCCCAGCATTTT
TRBJ2-3	TRBV5-1	-	-	CASSSGQLTNTDTQYF	TGCGCCAGCAGCTCCGGACAGCTCACTAACACAGATACGCAGTATTTT
TRBJ1-2	TRBV6-5	TRBD1	-	CASSKQGASNYGYTF	TGTGCCAGCAGTAAACAGGGGGCTTCGAACTATGGCTACACCTTC
TRBJ2-7	TRBV4-1	-	-	CASSKEVHSSYEQYF	TGCGCCAGCAGCAAAGAGGTACATTCCTCCTACGAGCAGTACTTC
TRBJ1-4	TRBV18	TRBD1	few	CASSPGDRVWTTNEKLFF	TGTGCCAGCTCACCAGGGGACAGGGTCTGGACAACTAATGAAAAACTGTTTTTT
TRBJ1-2	TRBV29-1	-	-	CSVLQGSGYGYTF	TGCAGCGTGCTGCAGGGTTCAGGCTATGGCTACACCTTC
TRBJ1-1	TRBV18	-	-	CASSPQGLNTEAFF	TGTGCCAGCTCACCGCAGGGATTGAACACTGAAGCTTTCTTT
TRBJ2-6	TRBV11-3	-	once	CASSSTGANVLTF	TGTGCCAGCAGCTCCACTGGGGCCAACGTCCTGACTTTC
TRBJ1-2	TRBV18	TRBD1	-	CASSQDRGRNYGYTF	TGTGCCAGCTCACAAGACAGGGGCCGTAACTATGGCTACACCTTC
TRBJ1-3	TRBV7-8	-	-	CASSRSGGAGNTIYF	TGTGCCAGCAGCCGGAGTGGGGGGGCTGGAAACACCATATATTTT
TRBJ1-2	TRBV27	TRBD1	-	CASREADRGSGYTF	TGTGCCAGCAGGGAAGCGGACAGGGGTAGTGGCTACACCTTC
TRBJ1-2	TRBV20-1	-	-	CSAREGGGYTF	TGCAGTGCTAGAGAAGGCGGTGGCTACACCTTC
TRBJ1-4	TRBV4-1	-	-	CASSQELGNEKLFF	TGCGCCAGCAGCCAAGAGCTCGGGAATGAAAAACTGTTTTTT
TRBJ2-1	TRBV7-8	-	once	CASRGAGGSYNEQFF	TGTGCCAGCAGGGGGGCCGGAGGCTCCTACAATGAGCAGTTCTTC
TRBJ1-2	TRBV6-1	TRBD1	once	CASSDDRGQIRYGYTF	TGTGCCAGCAGTGACGACAGGGGGCAAATACGGTATGGCTACACCTTC
TRBJ1-2	TRBV12-5	TRBD1	-	CASGDGTGYGVNYGYTF	TGTGCTAGTGGGGACGGGACAGGGTATGGGGTTAACTATGGCTACACCTTC
TRBJ2-3	TRBV4-1	TRBD1	-	CASSHGTGVPTDTQYF	TGCGCCAGCAGCCACGGGACAGGGGTCCCCACAGATACGCAGTATTTT
TRBJ1-5	TRBV9	TRBD1	-	CASSIGTGVGNQPQHF	TGTGCCAGCAGTATAGGGACAGGGGTCGGCAATCAGCCCCAGCATTTT
TRBJ1-1	TRBV7-6	-	-	CASSQSQLTEAFF	TGTGCCAGCAGCCAAAGTCAACTGACTGAAGCTTTCTTT
TRBJ2-3	TRBV19	-	-	CASNSKEVTDTQYF	TGTGCCAGTAACAGTAAGGAGGTCACAGATACGCAGTATTTT
TRBJ1-6	TRBV27	TRBD1	-	CASSLGTGRYNSPLHF	TGTGCCAGCAGCCTAGGGACAGGAAGATATAATTCACCCCTCCACTTT
TRBJ2-1	TRBV29-1	-	-	CSVELGVVYPEQFF	TGCAGCGTTGAACTAGGGGTCGTGTACCCAGAGCAGTTCTTC
TRBJ2-7	TRBV6-5	TRBD2	-	CASSYRPSGISYEQYF	TGTGCCAGCAGTTACCGTCCTAGCGGGATCTCCTACGAGCAGTACTTC
TRBJ2-1	TRBV6-5	-	once	CASSPDFDEQFF	TGTGCCAGCAGTCCCGACTTTGATGAGCAGTTCTTC
TRBJ2-5	TRBV25-1	-	once	CASSVVSQETQYF	TGTGCCAGCAGTGTAGTCTCACAAGAGACCCAGTACTTC